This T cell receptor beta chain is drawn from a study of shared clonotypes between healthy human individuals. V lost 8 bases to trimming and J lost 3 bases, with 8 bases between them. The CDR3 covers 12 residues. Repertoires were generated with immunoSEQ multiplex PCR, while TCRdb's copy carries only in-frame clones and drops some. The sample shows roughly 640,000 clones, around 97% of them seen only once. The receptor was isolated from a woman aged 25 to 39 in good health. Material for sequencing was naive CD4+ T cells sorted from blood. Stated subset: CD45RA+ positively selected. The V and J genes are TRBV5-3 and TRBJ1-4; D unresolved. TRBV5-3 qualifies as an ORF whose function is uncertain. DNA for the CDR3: TGTGCCAGCCAACGACCTAATGAAAAACTGTTTTTT. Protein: CASQRPNEKLFF.